Detailed here is one TCR beta chain. The antigen is undetermined. Germline V gene data show CDR1 as MGHRA and CDR2 as YSYEKL. The CDR3 extends over 15 amino acids. With 1 base clipped from V and 7 bases from J, the junction kept 5 bases outside the gene matches. These data are taken from a study of T cell responses to AZD1222 COVID-19 vaccine. Study-wide results and limits: A rise in Spike-specific TCR breadth and depth followed two AZD1222 doses. The study reported that nearly half of spike-specific TCRs target unmutated variant regions. Only after the peak T cell response were repertoires sampled. Donors, mostly white British, included more females; clonal diversity was possibly underestimated.

Sequencing used immunoSEQ multiplex PCR; TCRdb keeps in-frame clones, though not all of them. The data contain approximately 90,000 clones, around 87% of them singletons. This sequence originates from an adult in good health. This material consisted of peripheral blood, taken on day 0 of AZD1222 vaccination. The chain is built from TRBV4-1 and TRBJ1-2; TRBD1 agrees at 11 bases. Here the CDR3 reads CASSQGGQGVIGYTF. In DNA form, the CDR3 reads TGCGCCAGCAGCCAAGGGGGACAGGGGGTTATTGGCTACACCTTC.